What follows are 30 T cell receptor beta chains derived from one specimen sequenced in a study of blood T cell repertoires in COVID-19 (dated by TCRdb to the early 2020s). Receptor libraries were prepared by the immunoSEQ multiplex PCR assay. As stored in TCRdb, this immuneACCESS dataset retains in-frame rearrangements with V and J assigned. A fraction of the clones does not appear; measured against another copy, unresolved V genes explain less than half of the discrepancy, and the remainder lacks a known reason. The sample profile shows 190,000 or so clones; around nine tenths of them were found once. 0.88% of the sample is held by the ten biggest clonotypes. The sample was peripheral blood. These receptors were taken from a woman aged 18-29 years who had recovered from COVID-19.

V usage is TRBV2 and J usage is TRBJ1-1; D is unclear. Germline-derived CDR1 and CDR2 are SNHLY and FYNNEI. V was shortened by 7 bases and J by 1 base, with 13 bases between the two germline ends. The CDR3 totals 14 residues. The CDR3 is CASNLDGENTEAFF. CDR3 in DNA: TGTGCCAGCAACCTTGACGGAGAGAACACTGAAGCTTTCTTT.

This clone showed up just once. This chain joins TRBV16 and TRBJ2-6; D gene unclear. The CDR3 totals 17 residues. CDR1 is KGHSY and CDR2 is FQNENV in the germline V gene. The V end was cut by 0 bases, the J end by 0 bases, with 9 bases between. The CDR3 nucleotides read TGTGCCAGCAGCCAATCGGTCGGCGGCTCTGGGGCCAACGTCCTGACTTTC. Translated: CASSQSVGGSGANVLTF.

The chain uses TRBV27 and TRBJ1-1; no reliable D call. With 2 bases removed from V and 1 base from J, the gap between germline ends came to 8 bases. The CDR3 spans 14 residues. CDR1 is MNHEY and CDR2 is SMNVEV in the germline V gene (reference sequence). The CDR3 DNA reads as TGTGCCAGCAGTTTACCGGGTGCGAACACTGAAGCTTTCTTT. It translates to CASSLPGANTEAFF.

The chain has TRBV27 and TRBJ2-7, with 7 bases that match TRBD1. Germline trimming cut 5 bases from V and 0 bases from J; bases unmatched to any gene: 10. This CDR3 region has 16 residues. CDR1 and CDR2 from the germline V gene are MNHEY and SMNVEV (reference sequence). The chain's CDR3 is CASSTRDSMSSYEQYF. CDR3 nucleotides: TGTGCCAGCAGTACTCGGGACAGTATGAGCTCCTACGAGCAGTACTTC.

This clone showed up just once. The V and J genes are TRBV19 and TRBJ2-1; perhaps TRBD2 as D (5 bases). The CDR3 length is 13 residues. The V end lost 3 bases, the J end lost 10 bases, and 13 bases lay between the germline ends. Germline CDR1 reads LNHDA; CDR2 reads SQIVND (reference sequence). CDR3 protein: CASSIGEGREQFF. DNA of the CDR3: TGTGCCAGTAGTATTGGAGAGGGCCGGGAGCAGTTCTTC.

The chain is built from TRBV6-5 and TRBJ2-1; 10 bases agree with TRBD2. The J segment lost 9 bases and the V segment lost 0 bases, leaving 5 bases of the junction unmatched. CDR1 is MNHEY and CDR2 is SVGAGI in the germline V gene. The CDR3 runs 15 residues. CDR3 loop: CASSYSSGGRTEQFF. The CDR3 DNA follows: TGTGCCAGCAGTTACTCTAGCGGGGGGCGGACTGAGCAGTTCTTC.

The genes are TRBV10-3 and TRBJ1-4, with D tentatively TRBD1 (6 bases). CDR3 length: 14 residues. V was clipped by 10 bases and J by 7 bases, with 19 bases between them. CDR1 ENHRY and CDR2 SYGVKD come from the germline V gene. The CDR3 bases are TGTGCCACCGCGAGAGGGGGTAAGGGTGAAAAACTGTTTTTT. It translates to CATARGGKGEKLFF.

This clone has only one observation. CDR3 sequence reads: CASSDRIRGRHGYTF. DNA of the CDR3: TGTGCCAGCAGTGATAGGATCAGGGGGCGTCATGGCTACACCTTC. The chain combines TRBV27 with TRBJ1-2; TRBD1 agrees at 8 bases. The CDR3 runs to 15 residues. The germline V gene encodes CDR1 MNHEY and CDR2 SMNVEV (reference sequence). Trimming removed 5 bases from V and 6 bases from J; junction bases left unmatched: 11.

In DNA form, the CDR3 reads TGTGCCAGCAGGGCTAGCGGGATTGGTGAGCAGTTCTTC. This gives the protein CASRASGIGEQFF. The chain links TRBV7-3 to TRBJ2-1; TRBD2 matches 9 bases. From germline, CDR1 is SGHTA and CDR2 FQGTGA. V shed 6 bases, J shed 9 bases, and the junction held 6 bases outside the gene matches. The CDR3 spans 13 residues.

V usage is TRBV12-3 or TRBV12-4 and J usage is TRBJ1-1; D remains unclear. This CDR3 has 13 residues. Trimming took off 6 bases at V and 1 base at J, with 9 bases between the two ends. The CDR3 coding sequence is TGTGCCAGCAGCCGGGTTAAGAACACTGAAGCTTTCTTT. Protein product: CASSRVKNTEAFF.

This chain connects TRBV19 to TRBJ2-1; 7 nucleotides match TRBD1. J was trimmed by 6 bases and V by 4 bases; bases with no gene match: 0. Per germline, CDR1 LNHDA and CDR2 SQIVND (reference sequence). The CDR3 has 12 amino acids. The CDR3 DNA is TGTGCCAGTAGTACAGGGGGCAATGAGCAGTTCTTC. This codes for CASSTGGNEQFF.

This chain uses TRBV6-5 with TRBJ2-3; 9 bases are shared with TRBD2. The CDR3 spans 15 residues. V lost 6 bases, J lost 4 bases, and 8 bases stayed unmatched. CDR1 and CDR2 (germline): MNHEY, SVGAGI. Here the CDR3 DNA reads TGTGCCAGCAGCTACGAAGCGGGGGGCCCAGATACGCAGTATTTT. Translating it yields CASSYEAGGPDTQYF.

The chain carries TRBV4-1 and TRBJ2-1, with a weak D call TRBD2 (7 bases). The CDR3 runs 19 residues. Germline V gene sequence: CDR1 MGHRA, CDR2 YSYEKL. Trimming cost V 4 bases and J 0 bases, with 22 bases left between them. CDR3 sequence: CASSPAGANGGRSYNEQFF. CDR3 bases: TGCGCCAGCAGCCCCGCGGGGGCTAACGGGGGACGCTCCTACAATGAGCAGTTCTTC.

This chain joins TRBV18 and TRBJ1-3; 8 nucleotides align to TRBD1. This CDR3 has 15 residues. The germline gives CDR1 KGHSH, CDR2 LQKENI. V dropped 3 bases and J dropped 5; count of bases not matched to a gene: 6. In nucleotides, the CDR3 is TGTGCCAGCTCACCTCCCGACAGGGGACGAAACACCATATATTTT. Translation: CASSPPDRGRNTIYF.

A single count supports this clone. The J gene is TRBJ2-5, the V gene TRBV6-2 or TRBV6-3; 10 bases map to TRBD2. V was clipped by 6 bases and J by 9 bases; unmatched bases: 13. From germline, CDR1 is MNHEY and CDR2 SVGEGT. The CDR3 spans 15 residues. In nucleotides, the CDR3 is TGTGCCAGCAGCCCACTAGCGGGGCTCCAAGTAGCCCAGTACTTC. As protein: CASSPLAGLQVAQYF.

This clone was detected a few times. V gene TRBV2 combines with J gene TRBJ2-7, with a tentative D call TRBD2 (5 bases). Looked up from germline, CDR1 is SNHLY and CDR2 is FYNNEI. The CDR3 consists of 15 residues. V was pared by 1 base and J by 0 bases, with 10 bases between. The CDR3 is CASSEGRGYSYEQYV. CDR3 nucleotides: TGTGCCAGCAGTGAAGGAAGAGGGTACTCCTACGAGCAGTACGTC.

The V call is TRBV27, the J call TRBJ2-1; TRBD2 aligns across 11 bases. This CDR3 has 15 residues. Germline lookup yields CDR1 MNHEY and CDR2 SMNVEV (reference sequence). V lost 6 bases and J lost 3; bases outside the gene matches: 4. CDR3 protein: CASSPGTSGYNEQFF. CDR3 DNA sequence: TGTGCCAGCAGCCCCGGGACTAGCGGCTACAATGAGCAGTTCTTC.

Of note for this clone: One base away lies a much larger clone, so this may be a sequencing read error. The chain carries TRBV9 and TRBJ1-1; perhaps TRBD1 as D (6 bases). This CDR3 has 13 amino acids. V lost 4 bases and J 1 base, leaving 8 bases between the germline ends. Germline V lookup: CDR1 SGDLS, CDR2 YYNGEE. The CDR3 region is CASSSGQNTEAFF. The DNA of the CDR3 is TGTGCCAGCAGCTCGGGACAGAACACTGAAGCTTTCTTT.

The CDR3 nucleotides read TGTGCCAGTAGTATAATTGGGGAAGGGGGTCAGCCCCAGCATTTT. It specifies CASSIIGEGGQPQHF. The V gene is TRBV19, the J gene TRBJ1-5; perhaps TRBD1 as D (6 bases). Per germline, CDR1 LNHDA and CDR2 SQIVND (reference sequence). The CDR3 spans 15 residues. The ends were cut back, 2 bases at V and 6 bases at J, with 14 bases in the middle.

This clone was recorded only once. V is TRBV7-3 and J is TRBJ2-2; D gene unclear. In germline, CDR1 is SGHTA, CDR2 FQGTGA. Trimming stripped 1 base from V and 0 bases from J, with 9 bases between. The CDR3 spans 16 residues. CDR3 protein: CASSLRASANTGELFF. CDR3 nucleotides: TGTGCCAGCAGCTTAAGGGCTTCGGCGAACACCGGGGAGCTGTTTTTT. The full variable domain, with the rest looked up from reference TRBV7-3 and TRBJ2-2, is GAGVSQTPSNKVTEKGKYVELRCDPISGHTALYWYRQSLGQGPEFLIYFQGTGAADDSGLPNDRFFAVRPEGSVSTLKIQRTERGDSAVYLCASSLRASANTGELFFGEGSRLTVL.

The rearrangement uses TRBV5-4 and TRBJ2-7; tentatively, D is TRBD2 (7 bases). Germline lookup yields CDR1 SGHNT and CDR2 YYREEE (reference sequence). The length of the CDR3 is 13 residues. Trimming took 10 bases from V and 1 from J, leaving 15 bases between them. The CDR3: CAFEGGESYEQYF. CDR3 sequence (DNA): TGTGCCTTTGAGGGGGGGGAGTCCTACGAGCAGTACTTC.

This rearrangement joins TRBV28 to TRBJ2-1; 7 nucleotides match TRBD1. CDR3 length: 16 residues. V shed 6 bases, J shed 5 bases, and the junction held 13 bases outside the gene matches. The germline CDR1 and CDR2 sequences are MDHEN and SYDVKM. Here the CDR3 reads CASSTTGAVLHNEQFF. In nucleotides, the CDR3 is TGTGCCAGCAGCACCACAGGGGCCGTCCTCCACAATGAGCAGTTCTTC.

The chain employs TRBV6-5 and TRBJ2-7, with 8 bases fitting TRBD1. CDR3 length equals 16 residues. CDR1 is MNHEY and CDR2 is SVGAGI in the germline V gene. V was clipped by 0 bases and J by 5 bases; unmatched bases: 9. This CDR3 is CASSYSPGQEWDEQYV. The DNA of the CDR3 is TGTGCCAGCAGTTACTCCCCGGGACAGGAATGGGACGAGCAGTACGTC.

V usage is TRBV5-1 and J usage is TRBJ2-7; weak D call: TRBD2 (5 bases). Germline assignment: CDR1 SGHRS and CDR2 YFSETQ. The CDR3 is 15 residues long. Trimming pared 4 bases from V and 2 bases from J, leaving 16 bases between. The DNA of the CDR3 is TGCGCCAGCAGCCCGGATGCGGGTAATACCTACGAGCAGTACTTC. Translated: CASSPDAGNTYEQYF.

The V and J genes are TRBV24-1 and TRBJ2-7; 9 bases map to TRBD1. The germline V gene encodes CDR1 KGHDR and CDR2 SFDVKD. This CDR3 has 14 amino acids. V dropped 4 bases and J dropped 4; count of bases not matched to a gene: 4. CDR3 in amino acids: CATSEGQGRYEQYF. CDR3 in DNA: TGTGCCACCAGTGAGGGACAGGGACGGTACGAGCAGTACTTC.

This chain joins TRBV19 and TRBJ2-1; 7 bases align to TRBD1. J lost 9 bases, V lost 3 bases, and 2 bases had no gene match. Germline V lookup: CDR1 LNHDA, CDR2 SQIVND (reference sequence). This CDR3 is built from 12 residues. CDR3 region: CASSMGQLEQFF. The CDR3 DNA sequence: TGTGCCAGTAGTATGGGACAGCTTGAGCAGTTCTTC.

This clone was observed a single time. The CDR3 bases are TGTGCCAGTAGTAGGACTAGCGGGAGCACAGATACGCAGTATTTT. Its translation is CASSRTSGSTDTQYF. J is TRBJ2-3 and V is TRBV19, with 11 bases lining up with TRBD2. CDR3 length: 15 residues. Germline CDR1 LNHDA, CDR2 SQIVND (reference sequence). Trimming took 4 bases from V and 0 from J; bases not matched to a gene: 0.

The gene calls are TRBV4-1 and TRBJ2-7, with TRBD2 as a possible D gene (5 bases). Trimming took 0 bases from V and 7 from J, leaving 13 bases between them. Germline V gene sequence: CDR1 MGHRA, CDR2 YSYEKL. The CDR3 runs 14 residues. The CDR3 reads CASSQDTSGKEQYF. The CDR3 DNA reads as TGCGCCAGCAGCCAAGATACGTCCGGGAAGGAGCAGTACTTC.

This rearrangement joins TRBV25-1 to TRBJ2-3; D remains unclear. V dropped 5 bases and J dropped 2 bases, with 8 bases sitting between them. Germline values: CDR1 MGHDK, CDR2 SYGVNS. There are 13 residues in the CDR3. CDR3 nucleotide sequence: TGTGCCAGCAGTCGAGAAAACACAGATACGCAGTATTTT. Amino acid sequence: CASSRENTDTQYF. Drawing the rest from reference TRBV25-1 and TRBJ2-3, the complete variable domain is EADIYQTPRYLVIGTGKKITLECSQTMGHDKMYWYQQDPGMELHLIHYSYGVNSTEKGDLSSESTVSRIRTEHFPLTLESARPSHTSQYLCASSRENTDTQYFGPGTRLTVL.

The CDR3 loop is CASRTLRTAYNEQFF. As DNA, the CDR3 is TGTGCCAGCAGGACCCTGAGGACAGCCTACAATGAGCAGTTCTTC. V is TRBV27 and J is TRBJ2-1; possible D gene TRBD1, 6 bases. Trimming left V 6 bases short and J 2 bases short, with 14 bases between. Germline loops: CDR1 MNHEY, CDR2 SMNVEV (reference sequence). CDR3 length equals 15 residues.